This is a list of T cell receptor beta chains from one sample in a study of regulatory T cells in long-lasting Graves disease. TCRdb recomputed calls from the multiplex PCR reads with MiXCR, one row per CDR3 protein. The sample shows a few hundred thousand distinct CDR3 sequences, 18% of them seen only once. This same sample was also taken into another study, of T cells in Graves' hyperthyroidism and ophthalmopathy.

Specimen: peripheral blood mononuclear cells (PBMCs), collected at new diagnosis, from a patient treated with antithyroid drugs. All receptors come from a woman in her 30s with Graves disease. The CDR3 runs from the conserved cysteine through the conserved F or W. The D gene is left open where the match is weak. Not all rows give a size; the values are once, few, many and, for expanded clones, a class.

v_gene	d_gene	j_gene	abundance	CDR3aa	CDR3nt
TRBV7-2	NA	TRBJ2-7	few	CASSSGNFYEQYF	TGTGCCAGCAGCTCAGGAAACTTCTACGAGCAGTACTTC
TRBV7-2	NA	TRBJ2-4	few	CASSLEYRVGKNIQYF	TGTGCCAGCAGCTTAGAATATAGGGTCGGCAAAAACATTCAGTACTTC
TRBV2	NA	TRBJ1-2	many	CASRDTSYGYTF	TGTGCCAGCAGGGACACTTCCTATGGCTACACCTTC
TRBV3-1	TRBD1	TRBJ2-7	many	CASSHLTGDRIDEQYF	TGTGCCAGCAGCCACCTAACCGGGGACAGGATCGACGAGCAGTACTTC
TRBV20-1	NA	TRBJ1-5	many	CSAPRPGNQPQHF	TGCAGTGCCCCCCGTCCCGGGAATCAGCCCCAGCATTTT
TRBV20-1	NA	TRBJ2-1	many	CSARWDEQFF	TGCAGTGCTAGATGGGATGAGCAGTTCTTC
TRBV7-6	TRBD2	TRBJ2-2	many	CASSADGGNGELFF	TGTGCCAGCAGCGCCGACGGGGGGAACGGGGAGCTGTTTTTT
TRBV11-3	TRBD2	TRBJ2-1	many	CASSFGLAGTNEQFF	TGTGCCAGCAGCTTTGGACTAGCTGGTACAAATGAGCAGTTCTTC
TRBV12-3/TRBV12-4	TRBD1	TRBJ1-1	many	CATSGQGDTEAFF	TGTGCCACCTCGGGACAGGGGGACACTGAAGCTTTCTTT
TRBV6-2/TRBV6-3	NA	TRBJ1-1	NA	CASRQEPRTDTEAFF	TGTGCCAGCAGGCAAGAACCAAGGACTGACACTGAAGCTTTCTTT
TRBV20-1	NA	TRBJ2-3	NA	CSAPGGRLDRDTQYF	TGCAGTGCTCCCGGGGGACGGCTAGATCGAGATACGCAGTATTTT
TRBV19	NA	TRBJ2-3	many	CASRRHISTDTQYF	TGTGCCAGTAGGAGACATATTAGCACAGATACGCAGTATTTT
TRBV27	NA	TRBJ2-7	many	CASSSGANPYEQYF	TGTGCCAGCAGTTCAGGGGCAAACCCCTACGAGCAGTACTTC
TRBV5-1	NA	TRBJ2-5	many	CASTTRGGLAETQYF	TGCGCCAGCACTACGCGTGGTGGGTTGGCAGAGACCCAGTACTTC
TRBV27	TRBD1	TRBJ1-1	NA	CASRIKGAMNTEAFF	TGTGCCAGCAGGATTAAGGGGGCCATGAACACTGAAGCTTTCTTT
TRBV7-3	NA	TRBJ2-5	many	CASSLTGRQETQYF	TGTGCCAGCAGCCTCACGGGGCGTCAAGAGACCCAGTACTTC
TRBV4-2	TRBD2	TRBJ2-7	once	CASSQGDLAGPSYEQYF	TGTGCCAGCAGCCAAGGCGATCTAGCGGGGCCCTCCTACGAGCAGTACTTC
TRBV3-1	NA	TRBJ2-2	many	CASSLKRFGTGELFF	TGTGCCAGCAGCCTCAAGCGTTTTGGCACCGGGGAGCTGTTTTTT
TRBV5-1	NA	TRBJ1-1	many	CASSLGLMLLGGTTEAFF	TGCGCCAGCAGCTTGGGTTTGATGCTATTGGGGGGGACCACTGAAGCTTTCTTT
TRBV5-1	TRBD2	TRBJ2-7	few	CASRLAGGLREQYF	TGCGCCAGCAGACTAGCGGGGGGTCTAAGGGAGCAGTACTTC
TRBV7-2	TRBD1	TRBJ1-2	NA	CASSPQGANYGYTF	TGTGCCAGCAGCCCTCAGGGGGCCAACTATGGCTACACCTTC
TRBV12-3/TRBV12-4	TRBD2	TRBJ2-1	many	CASSLAGGQGEQFF	TGTGCCAGCAGCCTAGCGGGGGGGCAGGGTGAGCAGTTCTTC
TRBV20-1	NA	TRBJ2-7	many	CSARERSRSYEQYF	TGCAGTGCTAGAGAAAGGTCCAGAAGCTACGAGCAGTACTTC
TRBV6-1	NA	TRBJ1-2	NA	CASTGRNQGRYGYTF	TGTGCCAGCACCGGGAGGAACCAGGGCCGCTATGGCTACACCTTC
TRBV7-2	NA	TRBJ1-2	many	CASSLRENKNYGYTF	TGTGCCAGCAGCTTACGCGAGAACAAGAATTATGGCTACACCTTC
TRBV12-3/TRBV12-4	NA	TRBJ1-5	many	CASSFPGQPQHF	TGTGCCAGCAGTTTCCCAGGGCAGCCCCAGCATTTT
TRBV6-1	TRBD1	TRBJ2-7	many	CASSEVETGGGEQYF	TGTGCCAGCAGTGAAGTGGAGACAGGGGGCGGCGAGCAGTACTTC
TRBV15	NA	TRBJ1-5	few	CATSPSVSNQPQHF	TGTGCCACCAGCCCCTCCGTGAGCAATCAGCCCCAGCATTTT
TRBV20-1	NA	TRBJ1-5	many	CSARVPGASQPQHF	TGCAGTGCTAGAGTTCCAGGGGCAAGTCAGCCCCAGCATTTT